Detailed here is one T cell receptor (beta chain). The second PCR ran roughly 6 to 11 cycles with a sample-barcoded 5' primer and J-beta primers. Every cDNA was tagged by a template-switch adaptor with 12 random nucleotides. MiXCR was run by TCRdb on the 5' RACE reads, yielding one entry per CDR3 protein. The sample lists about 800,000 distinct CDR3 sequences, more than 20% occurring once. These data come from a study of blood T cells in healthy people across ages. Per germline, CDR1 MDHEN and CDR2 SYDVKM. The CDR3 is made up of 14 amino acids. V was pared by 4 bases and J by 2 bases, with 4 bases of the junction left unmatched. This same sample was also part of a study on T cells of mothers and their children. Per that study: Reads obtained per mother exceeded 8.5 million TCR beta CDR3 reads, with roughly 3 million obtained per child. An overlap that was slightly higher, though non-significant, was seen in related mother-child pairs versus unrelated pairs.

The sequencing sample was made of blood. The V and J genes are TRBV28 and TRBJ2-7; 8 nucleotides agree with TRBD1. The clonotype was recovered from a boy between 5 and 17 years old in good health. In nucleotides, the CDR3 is TGTGCCAGCAGTTACGGACAGGGTCCCTACGAGCAGTACTTC. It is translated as CASSYGQGPYEQYF.